This T cell receptor beta chain comes out of a study of CD8+ T cells in alopecia areata. Treatment indicated: oral pan-JAK inhibitor, 5-10 mg twice daily. CDR3 length: 17 amino acids. Germline CDR1 is LGHNA and CDR2 is YNFKEQ. V was pared by 0 bases and J by 4 bases, with 6 bases of the junction left unmatched. Investigators isolated RNA and reverse transcribed it into cDNA to act as the sequencing template. This table comes from immunoSEQ multiplex PCR, and its TCRdb copy is limited to in-frame clones, with some not included. The top ten clones hold 3% to 3.5% of a sample with over 150,000 clones, about 60% of them seen once. Overall study results and limits: Tofacitinib produced a significant decrease in scalp clonality and in expanded CD8+ clones among the top 100.

Comment on this clone: Antigen unknown.

The sequence was obtained from a human donor with alopecia areata. The specimen comprised CD4+ T cells sorted from blood, sampled at week 4, from a patient treated with tofacitinib. The V and J genes are TRBV4-2 and TRBJ2-5, with 12 bases lining up with TRBD2. The CDR3 spells CASSQDQRGLAGETQYF. The CDR3 bases are TGTGCCAGCAGCCAAGATCAAAGGGGACTAGCGGGAGAGACCCAGTACTTC.